The clone carrying this T cell receptor beta chain was detected many times. What it binds is unknown. The sample belongs to a study of metastatic and nonmetastatic thyroid tumors. Study-level information: Repertoire data that came from the blood and tumor or nodule tissue of malignant and benign thyroid patients were compared. Overall study findings and caveats: It was reportedly found that TCR beta diversity was significantly higher in malignant thyroid tumors than in benign nodules, a difference seen in both blood and tumor samples.

The germline V gene has CDR1 SEHNR and CDR2 FQNEAQ (reference sequence). V dropped 0 bases and J dropped 6 bases, with 11 bases sitting between them. This CDR3 is 14 amino acids long. Patients underwent thyroid surgery, and none had received any treatment before it. In the source study's methods: Using the CDR3 differences seen across clinicopathological groups, the authors built a distant-metastasis classifier for papillary thyroid cancer, which was meant to discriminate distant-metastatic patients. MiXCR re-clonotyped the PCR reads for TCRdb. The V and J calls and clone size come from TCRdb's table, not from the authors' own analysis. The repertoire holds about 92,000 clones, about 16% seen once, with 3.6% in the top ten.

The chain has TRBV7-9 and TRBJ1-1, with unresolved D. Sample: blood. This clonotype was obtained from a female donor with papillary thyroid cancer or a benign thyroid nodule (not recorded which). Some clones in this sample may be carry-over from other donors' samples. The CDR3 sequence is CASSLAGRNPEAFF. CDR3 nucleotide sequence: TGTGCCAGCAGCTTAGCGGGGAGAAATCCTGAAGCTTTCTTT.